Below, one T cell receptor beta chain is given with its context. Antigen unknown. V lost 8 bases, J lost 5 bases, and 9 bases lay in between. The CDR3 runs to 12 residues. Germline V gene lookup returns CDR1 KGHSH and CDR2 LQKENI. This specimen comes from a study of early stage breast cancer tumors. Across the whole study: About 80% of the 16 invasive tumors were ER+, PR+ and HER2-. Regarding the study as a whole: Most shared enriched TCRB sequences were commonly generated ones.

Produced via immunoSEQ multiplex PCR; TCRdb's table is partial and in-frame only. The sample carries more than 65,000 clones, 80% recorded once. The rearrangement joins TRBV18 to TRBJ2-2, with D maybe TRBD1 (6 bases). The specimen sequenced was blood. This receptor was taken from a person in their 40s with breast cancer. This CDR3 is CASGRGTGELFF. Written as DNA, the CDR3 is TGTGCCAGCGGAAGGGGGACCGGGGAGCTGTTTTTT.